This T cell receptor (beta chain) was sequenced in a study of cytomegalovirus exposure and HLA in healthy donors. Remarks on this clone: As yet, its antigen is unknown.

PCR used 60 Vbeta primers and 13 Jbeta primers. Method: immunoSEQ multiplex PCR; TCRdb's copy keeps in-frame clones and lacks some. The data contain 200,000 or so clones, more than 75% of them singletons. Overall study findings and caveats: In a later analysis, HLA-associated TCR beta chains were more clonally expanded than equally common others.

Sample: PBMCs. This clonotype was sampled from a woman aged 18-29 years in good health and CMV-seronegative.

The CDR3 protein is CASSLQQGRYGYTF. The CDR3 nucleotides read TGTGCCAGCAGTCTACAACAGGGTCGCTATGGCTACACCTTC. The chain recombines TRBV28 with TRBJ1-2, with a possible D match to TRBD1 (6 bases). Trimming removed 5 bases from V and 4 bases from J, with 14 bases in between. CDR3 length: 14 residues. The germline V gene encodes CDR1 MDHEN and CDR2 SYDVKM.